Each of the 9 T cell receptor beta chains below was sequenced from the same sample in a study of T-cell memory formation after mild COVID-19 (dated by TCRdb to the early 2020s). Libraries came from 5' RACE. The sequencer was an Illumina NovaSeq 6000. Using fastp at Q25 and MiXCR, TCRdb reprocessed the public reads and kept productive beta chains. All rows with the same CDR3 protein become a single entry with the most common DNA and genes. The sample records 150,000 to 200,000 distinct CDR3 sequences, over 20% of which are singletons. The top ten constitute more than 20% of the sample. Sequenced input: PBMCs or a T cell subset sorted from them (not recorded which). The origin of the receptors is an adult woman who had mild COVID-19 (a few samples of this study predate the infection). The sample titles of this study are shuffled in the database, so cell type and time point are left out; the donor was told from shared clones.

V gene TRBV24-1 combines with J gene TRBJ2-7; 12 bases map to TRBD2. CDR1 is KGHDR and CDR2 is SFDVKD in the germline V gene. V dropped 7 bases and J dropped 7; count of bases not matched to a gene: 10. This CDR3 is 15 amino acids long. The CDR3 coding sequence is TGTGCCACCAGCAGCCGGACTAGCGGGACCGGGGAGCAGTACTTC. This gives the protein CATSSRTSGTGEQYF.

The rearrangement links TRBV4-3 to TRBJ2-2; D call uncertain. Germline loops: CDR1 LGHNA, CDR2 YSLEER. CDR3 size: 16 residues. Trimming left V 0 bases short and J 3 bases short, with 11 bases between. CDR3 region: CASSQDLVSDTGELFF. The DNA for the CDR3 is TGCGCCAGCAGCCAAGATTTGGTTTCTGACACCGGGGAGCTGTTTTTT.

A few counts support this clonotype. CDR3 bases: TGTGCCACCCGAGCGTTGGTCTACAATGAGCAGTTCTTC. Protein sequence: CATRALVYNEQFF. V and J are TRBV27 and TRBJ2-1; unclear D gene. CDR1 MNHEY and CDR2 SMNVEV come from the germline V gene (reference sequence). The CDR3 length is 13 residues. Trimming took off 10 bases at V and 3 bases at J, with 13 bases between the two ends.

This clonotype was observed many times. The J gene is TRBJ2-7, the V gene TRBV20-1, with 7 bases identical to TRBD2. V dropped 6 bases and J dropped 1; count of bases not matched to a gene: 3. The CDR3 is 12 amino acids. Per germline, CDR1 DFQATT and CDR2 SNEGSKA (reference sequence). CDR3 region: CSARGVSYEQYF. As DNA, the CDR3 is TGCAGTGCCCGGGGGGTGTCCTACGAGCAGTACTTC.

This clonotype was recorded at least ten times. Its ends do not fully match the called genes, so a read error is possible. In DNA, the CDR3 is TGCGCCAGCAGCTTGGGTGGGTGGAACACTGAAGCTTTCTTT. Encoded protein: CASSLGGWNTEAFF. This chain uses TRBV12-3 or TRBV12-4 with TRBJ1-1; D unclear. CDR3 length equals 14 residues.

V gene TRBV7-2 combines with J gene TRBJ1-1; possible D gene TRBD1, 5 bases. Germline V gene lookup returns CDR1 SGHTA and CDR2 FQGNSA. The CDR3 has 14 residues. V lost 7 bases and J lost 4, with 16 bases in between. The CDR3 DNA reads as TGTGCCAGCACCCAAATCAATGGGGGCACTGAAGCTTTCTTT. Amino acid sequence: CASTQINGGTEAFF.

V usage is TRBV5-1 and J usage is TRBJ2-7; D tentatively reads TRBD1 or TRBD2 (6 bases each). The CDR3 covers 14 residues. With 4 bases removed from V and 3 bases from J, the gap between germline ends came to 14 bases. Germline V gene lookup returns CDR1 SGHRS and CDR2 YFSETQ. In DNA form, the CDR3 reads TGCGCCAGCAGCCCTCCCGAGGGGGGCTACGAGCAGTACTTC. Its translation: CASSPPEGGYEQYF. Looking up the rest from reference TRBV5-1 and TRBJ2-7 gives the full variable domain: KAGVTQTPRYLIKTRGQQVTLSCSPISGHRSVSWYQQTPGQGLQFLFEYFSETQRNKGNFPGRFSGRQFSNSRSEMNVSTLELGDSALYLCASSPPEGGYEQYFGPGTRLTVT.

The V gene is TRBV4-1, the J gene TRBJ1-2, with TRBD1 as a possible D gene (6 bases). Germline V gene lookup returns CDR1 MGHRA and CDR2 YSYEKL. This CDR3 has 13 amino acids. V was trimmed by 3 bases and J by 7 bases, leaving 12 bases between them. CDR3 sequence reads: CASSHWDMGGYTF. CDR3 DNA: TGCGCCAGCAGCCATTGGGACATGGGTGGCTACACCTTC.

The table lists this clonotype with a few counts. The chain employs TRBV11-3 and TRBJ2-3; D is undetermined. Deletions cut 0 bases from V and 2 bases from J, with 9 bases between. The CDR3 is 15 residues long. Germline V gives CDR1 SGHNT, CDR2 YENEEA. CDR3 protein: CASSLEGRATDTQYF. The CDR3 DNA follows: TGTGCCAGCAGCTTAGAGGGCCGAGCCACAGATACGCAGTATTTT.